There are many counts of the clone carrying this TCR beta chain. Its specificity is unknown. CDR1 is SGHRS and CDR2 is YFSETQ in the germline V gene. V was pared by 4 bases and J by 0 bases, with 17 bases between. The CDR3 runs 16 residues. TCRdb re-called the 5' RACE reads with MiXCR, one entry per CDR3 protein. The data hold roughly 70,000 distinct CDR3 sequences, with about an eighth observed a single time. This entry comes from a study of early T cells in non-severe SARS-CoV-2 infection. General study findings and limits: Private and CD4 specificities were missed by VDJdb matching, skewed to anti-spike CD8.

Sequenced material: whole blood. The chain is built from TRBV5-1 and TRBJ2-7; D unclear. The sequence came from an adult who was a healthcare worker with PCR-confirmed SARS-CoV-2 infection or an uninfected control (not recorded which). The CDR3 sequence: CASSRLGLPSSYEQYF. The CDR3 DNA reads as TGCGCCAGCAGCCGCCTAGGGCTACCAAGCTCCTACGAGCAGTACTTC.